This T cell receptor (beta chain) derives from a study of cytomegalovirus exposure and HLA in healthy donors. About the research overall: In an earlier analysis, some 110 million unique TCR beta sequences were found from about 190 million T cells.

Vbeta (60) and Jbeta (13) primers were used in the PCR. TCRdb's table, derived via immunoSEQ multiplex PCR, lists solely in-frame clones and lacks some. The sample comprises 130,000 to 150,000 clones, approximately 70% of which are singletons, and over 1% rests with the top ten. The V end lost 4 bases, the J end lost 1 base, and 11 bases lay between the germline ends. This CDR3 spans 14 amino acids. CDR1 is SGDLS, CDR2 YYNGEE, per germline. This chain links TRBV9 with TRBJ1-2, with D uncertain. This clonotype was obtained from a woman in her thirties or forties in good health and CMV-seronegative. The material sequenced was PBMCs. CDR3 nucleotide sequence: TGTGCCAGCAGCCCTTCGAGGGTTAACTATGGCTACACCTTC. Translated, it gives CASSPSRVNYGYTF. The full variable domain, with the rest looked up from reference TRBV9 and TRBJ1-2, is DSGVTQTPKHLITATGQRVTLRCSPRSGDLSVYWYQQSLDQGLQFLIQYYNGEERAKGNILERFSAQQFPDLHSELNLSSLELGDSALYFCASSPSRVNYGYTFGSGTRLTVV.